A selection of T cell receptor beta chains follows, all from one sample in a study of CD8 T cells in Susac syndrome. TCRdb independently ran MiXCR on the immunoSEQ multiplex PCR reads; one entry per CDR3 protein. This sample has 25,000 to 30,000 distinct CDR3 sequences, with 94% found just once. Sequenced material: CD8+ T cells from PBMCs. The receptors originated from a human donor in good health. Each CDR3 is given without its conserved first and last residue.

j_gene | v_gene | CDR3aa
TRBJ2-2 | TRBV6-2/TRBV6-3 | ASSPDRATGELF
TRBJ1-4 | TRBV6-1 | ASTENSPRAGEKLF
TRBJ2-1 | TRBV27 | ASKSGGSYNEQF
TRBJ2-1 | TRBV15 | ATSSHIGRGGRYNEQF
TRBJ2-5 | TRBV7-9 | ASSFEGEETQY
TRBJ1-1 | TRBV5-1 | ASSPGRIDTEAF
TRBJ1-2 | TRBV9 | ASSDNGWSGNYGYT
TRBJ2-3 | TRBV5-1 | ASSYRPSSGGSDTQY
TRBJ1-4 | TRBV7-8 | ASSLQATNEKLF
TRBJ2-5 | TRBV7-7 | ASSDHLQTQY
TRBJ2-2 | TRBV4-1 | ASSQFTGAGELF
TRBJ1-1 | TRBV7-2 | ASSLPTGATEAF
TRBJ2-3 | TRBV4-3 | ASSLQVRDTQY
TRBJ1-2 | TRBV29-1 | SVVAANGYT
TRBJ2-5 | TRBV5-6 | ASSYRGGKTQY
TRBJ2-1 | TRBV6-5 | ASKFPGRGEQF
TRBJ2-7 | TRBV12-3/TRBV12-4 | ASTLEGGESSYEQY
TRBJ2-6 | TRBV27 | ASSLLYLPIQARPGSAGANVLT
TRBJ2-5 | TRBV20-1 | SARDRDRVRETQY
TRBJ1-1 | TRBV18 | ASSPLTGTVNTEAF
TRBJ1-2 | TRBV11-2 | ASSSMARIANYGYT
TRBJ2-7 | TRBV7-9 | ASSEGLPTYEQY
TRBJ1-2 | TRBV21-1 | ASSKKMGTGYT
TRBJ2-3 | TRBV13 | ASSSETDTQY
TRBJ1-1 | TRBV2 | ARAASVEGTEAF
TRBJ1-6 | TRBV7-8 | ASSSGEWNSPLH
TRBJ2-7 | TRBV5-5 | ASSLSPDASYEQY
TRBJ2-7 | TRBV11-2 | ASSPRAGVNEQY
TRBJ1-2 | TRBV19 | ASSPTGNYGYT
TRBJ2-3 | TRBV15 | ATSRDGTGVLTTDTQY
TRBJ2-6 | TRBV6-2/TRBV6-3 | ASTLERGSGANVLT
TRBJ2-5 | TRBV5-1 | ASSLEAAGEGETQY
TRBJ2-5 | TRBV7-2 | ASSLRRSQETQY
TRBJ1-1 | TRBV7-2 | ASSWVGTGGSEAF
TRBJ1-1 | TRBV4-1 | ASSQDSSRMNTEAF
TRBJ2-5 | TRBV20-1 | SARPTSGELQETQY
TRBJ2-7 | TRBV6-5 | ASSYGLQVYEQY
TRBJ2-7 | TRBV6-2/TRBV6-3 | ASSSVGRMVEQY
TRBJ1-2 | TRBV6-6 | ASSYGGTKSYGYT
TRBJ2-7 | TRBV2 | ASSPTGVYEQY